This entry concerns a single T cell receptor (beta chain). CDR3 length: 15 residues. Unmatched junction bases numbered 7, after V lost 3 bases and J lost 3 bases. Germline V gene sequence: CDR1 MDHEN, CDR2 SYDVKM. This specimen belongs to a study of blood T cell repertoires in COVID-19. Study information: The United States, Italy and Spain provided the acute and convalescent COVID-19 samples.

Profiling relied on immunoSEQ multiplex PCR, and the TCRdb table lists in-frame clones only, not all of them. The table lists roughly 310,000 clones, 85% to 90% of them singletons. Sequencing was done on a sample of peripheral blood. The receptor's source is a woman aged 45-65 years with active or convalescent COVID-19. The V call is TRBV28, the J call TRBJ2-5; 7 bases are a match to TRBD1. This CDR3 is CASSFDRVYEETQYF. The CDR3 DNA is TGTGCCAGCAGTTTCGACAGGGTTTACGAAGAGACCCAGTACTTC.